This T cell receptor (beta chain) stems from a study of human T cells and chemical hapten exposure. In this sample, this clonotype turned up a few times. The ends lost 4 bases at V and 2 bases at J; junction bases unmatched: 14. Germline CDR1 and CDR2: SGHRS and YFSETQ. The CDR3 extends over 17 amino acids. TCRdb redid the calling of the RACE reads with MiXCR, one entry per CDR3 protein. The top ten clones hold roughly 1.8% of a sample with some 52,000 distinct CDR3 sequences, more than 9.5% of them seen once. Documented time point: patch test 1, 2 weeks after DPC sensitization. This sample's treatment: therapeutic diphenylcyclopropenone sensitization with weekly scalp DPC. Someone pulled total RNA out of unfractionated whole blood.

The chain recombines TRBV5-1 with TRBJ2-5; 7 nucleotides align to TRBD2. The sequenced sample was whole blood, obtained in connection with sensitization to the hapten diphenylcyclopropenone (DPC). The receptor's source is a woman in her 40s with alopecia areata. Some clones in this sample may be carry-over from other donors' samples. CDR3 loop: CASSVGNYGTTQETQYF. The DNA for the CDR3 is TGCGCCAGCAGCGTCGGAAATTATGGGACTACACAAGAGACCCAGTACTTC.